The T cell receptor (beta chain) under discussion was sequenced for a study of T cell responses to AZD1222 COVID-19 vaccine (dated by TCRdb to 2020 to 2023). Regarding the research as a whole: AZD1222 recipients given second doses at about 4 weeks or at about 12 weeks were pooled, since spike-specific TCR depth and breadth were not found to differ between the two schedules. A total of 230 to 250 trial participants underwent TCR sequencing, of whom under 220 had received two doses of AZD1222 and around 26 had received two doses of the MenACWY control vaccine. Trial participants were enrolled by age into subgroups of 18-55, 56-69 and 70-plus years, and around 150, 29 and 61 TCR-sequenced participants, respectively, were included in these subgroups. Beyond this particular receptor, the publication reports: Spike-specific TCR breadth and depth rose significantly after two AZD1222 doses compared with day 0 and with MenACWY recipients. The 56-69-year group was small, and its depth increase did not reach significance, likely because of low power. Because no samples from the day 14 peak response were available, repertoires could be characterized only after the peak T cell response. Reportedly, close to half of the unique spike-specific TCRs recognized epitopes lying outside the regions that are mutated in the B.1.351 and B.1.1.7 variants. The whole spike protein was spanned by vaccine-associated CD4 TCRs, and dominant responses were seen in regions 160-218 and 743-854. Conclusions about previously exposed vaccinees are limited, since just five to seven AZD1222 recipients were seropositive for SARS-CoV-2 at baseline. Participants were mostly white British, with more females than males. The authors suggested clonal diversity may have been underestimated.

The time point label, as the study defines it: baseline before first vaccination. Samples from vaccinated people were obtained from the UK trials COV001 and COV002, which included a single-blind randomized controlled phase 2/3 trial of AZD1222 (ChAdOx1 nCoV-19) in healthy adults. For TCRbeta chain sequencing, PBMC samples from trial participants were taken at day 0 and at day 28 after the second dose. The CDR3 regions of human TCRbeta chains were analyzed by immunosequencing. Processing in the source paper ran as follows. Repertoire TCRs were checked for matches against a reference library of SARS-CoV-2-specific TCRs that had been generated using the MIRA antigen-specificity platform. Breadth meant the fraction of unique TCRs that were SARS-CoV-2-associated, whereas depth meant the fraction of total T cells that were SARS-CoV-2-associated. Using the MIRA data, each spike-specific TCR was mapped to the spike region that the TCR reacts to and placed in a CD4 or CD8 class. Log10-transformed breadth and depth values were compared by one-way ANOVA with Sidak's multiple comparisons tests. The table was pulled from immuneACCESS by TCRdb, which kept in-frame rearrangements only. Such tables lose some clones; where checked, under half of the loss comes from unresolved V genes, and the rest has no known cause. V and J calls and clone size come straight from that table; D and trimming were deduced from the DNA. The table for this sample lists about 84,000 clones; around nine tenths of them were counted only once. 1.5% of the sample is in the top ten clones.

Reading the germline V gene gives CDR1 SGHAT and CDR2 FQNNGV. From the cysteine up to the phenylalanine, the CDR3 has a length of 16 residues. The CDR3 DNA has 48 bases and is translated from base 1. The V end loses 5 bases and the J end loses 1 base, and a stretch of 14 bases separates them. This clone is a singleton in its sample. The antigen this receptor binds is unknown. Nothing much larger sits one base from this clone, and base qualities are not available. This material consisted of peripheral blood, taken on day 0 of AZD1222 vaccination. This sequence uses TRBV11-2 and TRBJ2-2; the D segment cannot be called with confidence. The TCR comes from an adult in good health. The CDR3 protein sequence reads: CASSPPRVWNTGELFF. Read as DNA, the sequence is TGTGCCAGCAGCCCCCCTAGGGTTTGGAACACCGGGGAGCTGTTTTTT. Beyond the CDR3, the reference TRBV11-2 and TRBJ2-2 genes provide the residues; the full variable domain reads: EAGVAQSPRYKIIEKRQSVAFWCNPISGHATLYWYQQILGQGPKLLIQFQNNGVVDDSQLPKDRFSAERLKGVDSTLKIQPAKLEDSAVYLCASSPPRVWNTGELFFGEGSRLTVL.